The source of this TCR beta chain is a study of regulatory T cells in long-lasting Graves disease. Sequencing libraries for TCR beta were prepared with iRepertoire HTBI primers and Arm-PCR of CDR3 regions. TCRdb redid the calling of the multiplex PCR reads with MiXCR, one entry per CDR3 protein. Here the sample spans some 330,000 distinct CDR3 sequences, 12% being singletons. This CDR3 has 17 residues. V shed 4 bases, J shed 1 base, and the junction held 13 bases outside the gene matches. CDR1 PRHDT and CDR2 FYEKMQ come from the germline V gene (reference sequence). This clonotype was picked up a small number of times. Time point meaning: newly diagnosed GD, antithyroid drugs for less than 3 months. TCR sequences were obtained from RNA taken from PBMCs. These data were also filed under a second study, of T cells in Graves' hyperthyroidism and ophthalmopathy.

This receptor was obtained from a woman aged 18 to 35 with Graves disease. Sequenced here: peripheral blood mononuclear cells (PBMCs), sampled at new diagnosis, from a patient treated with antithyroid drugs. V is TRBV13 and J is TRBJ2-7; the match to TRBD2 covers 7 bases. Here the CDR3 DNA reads TGTGCCAGCAGCTCACAGCGAGGTCGCGGGAGATCCTACGAGCAGTACTTC. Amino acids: CASSSQRGRGRSYEQYF. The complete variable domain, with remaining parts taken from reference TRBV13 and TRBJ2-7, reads AAGVIQSPRHLIKEKRETATLKCYPIPRHDTVYWYQQGPGQDPQFLISFYEKMQSDKGSIPDRFSAQQFSDYHSELNMSSLELGDSALYFCASSSQRGRGRSYEQYFGPGTRLTVT.